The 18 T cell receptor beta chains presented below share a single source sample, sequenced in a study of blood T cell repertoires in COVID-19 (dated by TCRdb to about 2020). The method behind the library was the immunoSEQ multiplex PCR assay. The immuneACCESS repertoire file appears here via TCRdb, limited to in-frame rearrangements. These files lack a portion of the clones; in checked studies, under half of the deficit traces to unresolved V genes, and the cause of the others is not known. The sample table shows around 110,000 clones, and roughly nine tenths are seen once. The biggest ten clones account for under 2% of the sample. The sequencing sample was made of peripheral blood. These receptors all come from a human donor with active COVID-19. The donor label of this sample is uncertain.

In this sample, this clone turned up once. For the CDR3, the DNA is TGCGCCAGCAGCCAAGGTATATTCGTTCGTTACAGGGGGCTGGCGAATGAGCAGTTCTTC. As protein: CASSQGIFVRYRGLANEQFF. V usage is TRBV4-3 and J usage is TRBJ2-1; 9 nucleotides line up with TRBD1. V dropped 1 base and J dropped 7; count of bases not matched to a gene: 20. Looked up from germline, CDR1 is LGHNA and CDR2 is YSLEER. CDR3 size: 20 residues.

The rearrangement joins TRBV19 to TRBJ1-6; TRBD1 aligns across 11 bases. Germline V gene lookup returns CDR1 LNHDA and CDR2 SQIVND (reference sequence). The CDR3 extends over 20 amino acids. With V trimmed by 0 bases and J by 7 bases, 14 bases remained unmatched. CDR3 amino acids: CASSIDFPRMRTGGNSPLHF. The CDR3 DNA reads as TGTGCCAGTAGTATAGATTTTCCCAGGATGAGGACAGGGGGCAATTCACCCCTCCACTTT.

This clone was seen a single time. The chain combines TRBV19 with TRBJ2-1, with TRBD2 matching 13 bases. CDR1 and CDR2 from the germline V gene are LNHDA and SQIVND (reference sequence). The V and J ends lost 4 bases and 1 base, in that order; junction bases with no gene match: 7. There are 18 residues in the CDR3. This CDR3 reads CASSTRTSGGLSYNEQFF. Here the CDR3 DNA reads TGTGCCAGTAGTACCAGGACTAGCGGGGGCCTTTCCTACAATGAGCAGTTCTTC. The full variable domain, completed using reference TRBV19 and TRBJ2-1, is DGGITQSPKYLFRKEGQNVTLSCEQNLNHDAMYWYRQDPGQGLRLIYYSQIVNDFQKGDIAEGYSVSREKKESFPLTVTSAQKNPTAFYLCASSTRTSGGLSYNEQFFGPGTRLTVL.

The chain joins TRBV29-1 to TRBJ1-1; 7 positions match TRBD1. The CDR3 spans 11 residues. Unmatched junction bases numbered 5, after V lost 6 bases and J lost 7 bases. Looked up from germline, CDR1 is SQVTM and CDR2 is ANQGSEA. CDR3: CSVSDRDEAFF. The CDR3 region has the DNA TGCAGCGTCTCCGACAGGGATGAAGCTTTCTTT.

The CDR3 is CASSLVGTGATGGYGYTF. Here the CDR3 DNA reads TGCGCCAGCAGCTTGGTGGGGACAGGGGCCACCGGGGGCTATGGCTACACCTTC. V is TRBV5-1 and J is TRBJ1-2; 10 bases align to TRBD1. Germline V gene sequence: CDR1 SGHRS, CDR2 YFSETQ. The CDR3 sequence is 18 residues long. V trimming: 0 bases; J trimming: 4 bases; junction bases outside the gene matches: 12.

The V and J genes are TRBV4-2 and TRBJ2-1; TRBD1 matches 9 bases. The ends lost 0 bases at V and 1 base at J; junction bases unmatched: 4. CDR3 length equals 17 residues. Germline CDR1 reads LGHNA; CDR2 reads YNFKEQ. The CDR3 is CASSQDIDRGSYNEQFF. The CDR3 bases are TGTGCCAGCAGCCAAGATATCGACAGGGGGTCCTACAATGAGCAGTTCTTC.

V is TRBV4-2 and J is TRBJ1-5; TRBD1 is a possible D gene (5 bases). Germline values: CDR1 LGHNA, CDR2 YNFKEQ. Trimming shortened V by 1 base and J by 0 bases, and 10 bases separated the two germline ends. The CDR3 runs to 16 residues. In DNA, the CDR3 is TGTGCCAGCAGCCAAGGACAGAGAAATAGCAATCAGCCCCAGCATTTT. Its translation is CASSQGQRNSNQPQHF.

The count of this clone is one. The DNA of the CDR3 is TGTGCCAGCGGCCCTGGACAGGGGGCTGGCTACGAGCAGTACTTC. This sequence encodes CASGPGQGAGYEQYF. V is TRBV6-5 and J is TRBJ2-7, with 11 bases identical to TRBD1. This CDR3 is 15 amino acids long. The germline gives CDR1 MNHEY, CDR2 SVGAGI. With V trimmed by 8 bases and J by 3 bases, 9 bases remained unmatched.

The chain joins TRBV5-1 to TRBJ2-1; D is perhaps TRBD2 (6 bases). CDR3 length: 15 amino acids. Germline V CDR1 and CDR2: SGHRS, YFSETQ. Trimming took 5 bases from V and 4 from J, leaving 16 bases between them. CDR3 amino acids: CASSRAGWDYNEQFF. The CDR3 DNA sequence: TGCGCCAGCAGTCGCGCGGGGTGGGATTACAATGAGCAGTTCTTC. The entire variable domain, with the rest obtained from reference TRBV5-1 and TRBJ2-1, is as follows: KAGVTQTPRYLIKTRGQQVTLSCSPISGHRSVSWYQQTPGQGLQFLFEYFSETQRNKGNFPGRFSGRQFSNSRSEMNVSTLELGDSALYLCASSRAGWDYNEQFFGPGTRLTVL.

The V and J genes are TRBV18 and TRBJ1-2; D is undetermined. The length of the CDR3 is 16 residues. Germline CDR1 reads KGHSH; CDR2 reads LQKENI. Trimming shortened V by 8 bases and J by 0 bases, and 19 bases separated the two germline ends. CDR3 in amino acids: CASRVGPTEANYGYTF. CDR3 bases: TGTGCCAGCCGTGTTGGGCCGACGGAAGCTAACTATGGCTACACCTTC.

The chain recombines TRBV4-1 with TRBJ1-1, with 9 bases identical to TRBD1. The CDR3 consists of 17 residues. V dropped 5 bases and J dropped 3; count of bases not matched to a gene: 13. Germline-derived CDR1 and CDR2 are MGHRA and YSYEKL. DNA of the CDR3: TGCGCCAGCAGCTCCGGGACAGGGCGTTTCGGGGACACTGAAGCTTTCTTT. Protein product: CASSSGTGRFGDTEAFF.

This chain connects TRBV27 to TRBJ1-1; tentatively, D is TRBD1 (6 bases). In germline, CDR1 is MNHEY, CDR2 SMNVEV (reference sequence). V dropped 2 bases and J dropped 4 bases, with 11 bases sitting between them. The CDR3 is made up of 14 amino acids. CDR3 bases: TGTGCCAGCAGTTTAAAGGGGGGGGTCACTGAAGCTTTCTTT. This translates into CASSLKGGVTEAFF.

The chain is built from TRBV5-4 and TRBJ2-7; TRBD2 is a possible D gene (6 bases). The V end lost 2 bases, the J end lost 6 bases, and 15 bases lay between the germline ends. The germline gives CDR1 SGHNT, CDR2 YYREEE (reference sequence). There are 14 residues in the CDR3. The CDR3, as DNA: TGTGCCAGCAGCTTTCAGGGACTCTTTGGCGAGCAGTACTTC. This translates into CASSFQGLFGEQYF.

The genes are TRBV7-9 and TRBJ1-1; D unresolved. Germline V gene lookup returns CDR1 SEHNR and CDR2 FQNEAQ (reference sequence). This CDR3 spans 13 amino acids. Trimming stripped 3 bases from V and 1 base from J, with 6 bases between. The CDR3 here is CASSLTQNTEAFF. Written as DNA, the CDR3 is TGTGCCAGCAGCTTGACTCAGAACACTGAAGCTTTCTTT.

The CDR3 spells CASSVTDSRHTEAFF. The CDR3 DNA reads TGTGCCAGCAGCGTGACAGACAGCAGGCACACTGAAGCTTTCTTT. V usage is TRBV9 and J usage is TRBJ1-1; tentatively, D is TRBD1 (5 bases). Per germline, CDR1 SGDLS and CDR2 YYNGEE. V lost 2 bases and J 3 bases, leaving 14 bases between the germline ends. The CDR3 is 15 amino acids.

In DNA, the CDR3 is TGTGCCAGCAGTGATAGAGGGACAGTAAATGAAAAACTGTTTTTT. It is translated as CASSDRGTVNEKLFF. The chain joins TRBV6-1 to TRBJ1-4; 7 bases align to TRBD1. V was pared by 3 bases and J by 5 bases, with 6 bases of the junction left unmatched. The CDR3 length is 15 residues. Germline CDR1 is MNHNS and CDR2 is SASEGT.

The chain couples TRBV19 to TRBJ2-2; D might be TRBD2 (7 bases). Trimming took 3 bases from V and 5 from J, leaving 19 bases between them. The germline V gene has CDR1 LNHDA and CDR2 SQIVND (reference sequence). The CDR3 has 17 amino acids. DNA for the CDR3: TGTGCCAGTAGTATCAGGTGGCAGGGAGGGGGTACCGGGGAGCTGTTTTTT. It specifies CASSIRWQGGGTGELFF.

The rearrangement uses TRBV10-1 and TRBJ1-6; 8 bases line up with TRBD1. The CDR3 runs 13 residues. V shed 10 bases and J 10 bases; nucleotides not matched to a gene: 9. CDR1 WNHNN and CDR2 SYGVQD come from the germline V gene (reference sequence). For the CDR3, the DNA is TGCGCCACTTCGGACAGGGTTGGCTCACCCCTCCACTTT. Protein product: CATSDRVGSPLHF.